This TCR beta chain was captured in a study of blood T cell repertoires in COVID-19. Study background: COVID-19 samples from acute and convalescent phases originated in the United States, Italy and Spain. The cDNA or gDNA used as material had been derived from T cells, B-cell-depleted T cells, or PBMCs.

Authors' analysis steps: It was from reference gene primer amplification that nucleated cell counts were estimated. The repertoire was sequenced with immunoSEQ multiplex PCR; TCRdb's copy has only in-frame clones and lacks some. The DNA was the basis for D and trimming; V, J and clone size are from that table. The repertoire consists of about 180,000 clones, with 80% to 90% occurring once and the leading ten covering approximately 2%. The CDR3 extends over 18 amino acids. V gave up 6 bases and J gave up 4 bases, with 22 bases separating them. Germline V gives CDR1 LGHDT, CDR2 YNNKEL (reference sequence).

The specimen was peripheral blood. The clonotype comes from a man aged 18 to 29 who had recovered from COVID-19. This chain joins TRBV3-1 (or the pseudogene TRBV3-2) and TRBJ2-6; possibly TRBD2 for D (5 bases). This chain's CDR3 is CASSPRRTQSLGANVLTF. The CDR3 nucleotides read TGTGCCAGCAGTCCCCGTCGGACTCAATCTCTGGGGGCCAACGTCCTGACTTTC.